The 12 T cell receptor beta chains below were found in one sample sequenced in a study of T cells in tuberculosis (dated 2018 in TCRdb). After being thawed and rested overnight, PBMC were stained with GMM-loaded CD1B tetramer, a Live/Dead dye and anti-CD3, and were then sorted on a FACS Aria II. The CD1B tetramers were loaded with C32 glucose monomycolate that had been purified from Rhodococcus equi. Library preparation used the immunoSEQ multiplex PCR assay. Sourced from immuneACCESS, this table was stored by TCRdb with only in-frame sequences that have V and J called. A share of the clones is absent; for the studies checked, an unresolved V gene accounts for under half, and the remainder has no known explanation. This sample gives approximately 88,000 clones in total; approximately 90% of them show up just once. Together, the top ten hold 1.5% to 2% of the sample. Sample: CD1b-GMM tetramer-negative cells sorted from PBMCs. The cell subset or site label corresponds to: T cells not binding CD1B-GMM tetramer, sorted from same donor. These receptors were obtained from an adult woman with latent tuberculosis.

V is TRBV6-5 and J is TRBJ2-7; TRBD2 agrees at 9 bases. Germline-derived CDR1 and CDR2 are MNHEY and SVGAGI. With 0 bases clipped from V and 6 bases from J, the junction kept 3 bases outside the gene matches. The CDR3 runs 14 residues. The CDR3 region is CASSYSGLAAEQYF. The CDR3 DNA follows: TGTGCCAGCAGTTACTCGGGACTAGCAGCCGAGCAGTACTTC.

V gene TRBV7-9 combines with J gene TRBJ2-1, with 7 nucleotides matching TRBD2. V was pared by 5 bases and J by 10 bases, with 8 bases of the junction left unmatched. Looked up from germline, CDR1 is SEHNR and CDR2 is FQNEAQ (reference sequence). The CDR3 is 13 residues long. CDR3 bases: TGTGCCAGCAGCGGTAGCGGGTATCGGGAGCAGTTCTTC. It translates to CASSGSGYREQFF. Full variable domain (rest looked up from reference TRBV7-9 and TRBJ2-1): DTGVSQNPRHKITKRGQNVTFRCDPISEHNRLYWYRQTLGQGPEFLTYFQNEAQLEKSRLLSDRFSAERPKGSFSTLEIQRTEQGDSAMYLCASSGSGYREQFFGPGTRLTVL.

The chain has TRBV19 and TRBJ1-5; D may be TRBD1 (5 bases). The germline V gene encodes CDR1 LNHDA and CDR2 SQIVND (reference sequence). The CDR3 has 12 amino acids. Trimming took 4 bases from V and 9 from J, leaving 10 bases between them. This CDR3 reads CASSNPGLPQHF. CDR3 DNA: TGTGCCAGTAGTAACCCAGGGCTGCCCCAGCATTTT.

The chain uses TRBV10-3 and TRBJ1-4; D is undetermined. CDR1 ENHRY and CDR2 SYGVKD come from the germline V gene. The CDR3 loop spans 15 amino acids. Trimming took 6 bases from V and 0 from J, leaving 11 bases between them. CDR3 loop: CAISTNRATNEKLFF. The DNA of the CDR3 is TGTGCCATCAGCACCAACAGAGCAACTAATGAAAAACTGTTTTTT.

The rearrangement uses TRBV7-9 and TRBJ2-5, with a possible D match to TRBD2 (5 bases). There are 14 residues in the CDR3. V lost 8 bases and J lost 1, with 14 bases in between. The germline CDR1 and CDR2 sequences are SEHNR and FQNEAQ (reference sequence). As DNA, the CDR3 is TGTGCCAGCCCCCAGCGAGGGTCCCAAGAGACCCAGTACTTC. Its protein product is CASPQRGSQETQYF.

The chain has TRBV6-1 and TRBJ2-3; 8 bases map to TRBD1. Trimming cost V 6 bases and J 0 bases; bases outside gene matches: 2. Germline V gives CDR1 MNHNS, CDR2 SASEGT. The CDR3 extends over 14 amino acids. The chain's CDR3 is CASSRQGSTDTQYF. CDR3 in DNA: TGTGCCAGCAGCCGACAGGGGAGCACAGATACGCAGTATTTT.

The chain recombines TRBV30 with TRBJ1-1; weak D call: TRBD1 (6 bases). Trimming shortened V by 5 bases and J by 6 bases, and 16 bases separated the two germline ends. CDR3 length equals 13 residues. Germline V gene lookup returns CDR1 GTSNPN and CDR2 SVGIG (reference sequence). The CDR3 DNA follows: TGTGCCTGGGGGGGCCGTAAGTGGGCTGAAGCTTTCTTT. It is translated as CAWGGRKWAEAFF.

The chain carries TRBV9 and TRBJ1-5, with a possible D match to TRBD1 (5 bases). Germline V gene lookup returns CDR1 SGDLS and CDR2 YYNGEE. CDR3 size: 15 residues. V shed 0 bases and J shed 4 bases, with 11 bases lying between them. The CDR3 DNA reads TGTGCCAGCAGCGTAGATGGAGGGGAAAATCAGCCCCAGCATTTT. It translates to CASSVDGGENQPQHF.

The gene calls are TRBV5-1 and TRBJ1-2, with 11 bases that match TRBD1. CDR3 length: 14 residues. V dropped 4 bases and J dropped 5; count of bases not matched to a gene: 4. In germline, CDR1 is SGHRS, CDR2 YFSETQ. The CDR3 sequence: CASSTGQGGYGYTF. The CDR3 nucleotides read TGCGCCAGCAGCACGGGACAGGGGGGTTATGGCTACACCTTC. The full variable domain, rest sourced from reference TRBV5-1 and TRBJ1-2, is KAGVTQTPRYLIKTRGQQVTLSCSPISGHRSVSWYQQTPGQGLQFLFEYFSETQRNKGNFPGRFSGRQFSNSRSEMNVSTLELGDSALYLCASSTGQGGYGYTFGSGTRLTVV.

The V call is TRBV6-6, the J call TRBJ2-5; D is unclear. Germline assignment: CDR1 MNHNY and CDR2 SVGAGI (reference sequence). Trimming removed 6 bases from V and 5 bases from J, with 10 bases in between. The CDR3 is made up of 12 amino acids. CDR3 DNA: TGTGCCAGCAGGCCGGCCGGGGAGACCCAGTACTTC. It codes for CASRPAGETQYF.

The CDR3 DNA is TGTGCCAGCAGTGCCCCACAGGGGGACACTGAAGCTTTCTTT. Encoded protein: CASSAPQGDTEAFF. This sequence joins TRBV25-1 and TRBJ1-1, with 8 positions matching TRBD1. This CDR3 contains 14 residues. V shed 4 bases, J shed 3 bases, and the junction held 4 bases outside the gene matches. Per the germline V gene, CDR1 is MGHDK and CDR2 is SYGVNS.

The rearrangement joins TRBV12-5 to TRBJ1-1, with 7 bases matching TRBD1. The junction had 10 bases not matched to a gene; V was cut back by 7 bases and J by 8 bases. This CDR3 has 13 residues. Per the germline V gene, CDR1 is LGHNT and CDR2 is FRNRAP. CDR3 DNA: TGTGCTAGTGCCCGGACAGGCCCAGAAGAAGCTTTCTTT. As protein: CASARTGPEEAFF.